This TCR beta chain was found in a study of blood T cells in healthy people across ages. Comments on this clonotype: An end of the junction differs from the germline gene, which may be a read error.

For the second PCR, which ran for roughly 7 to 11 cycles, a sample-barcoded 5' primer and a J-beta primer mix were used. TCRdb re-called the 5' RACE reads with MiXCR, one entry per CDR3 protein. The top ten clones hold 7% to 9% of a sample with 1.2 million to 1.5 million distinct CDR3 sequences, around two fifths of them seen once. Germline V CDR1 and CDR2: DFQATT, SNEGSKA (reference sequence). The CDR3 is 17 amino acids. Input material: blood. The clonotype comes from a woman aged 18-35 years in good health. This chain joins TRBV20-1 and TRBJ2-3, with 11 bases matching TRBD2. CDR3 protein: CSAQKASGTSGADTRYF. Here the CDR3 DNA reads TGCAGTGCCCAGAAGGCCTCCGGGACTAGCGGCGCAGATACGCGGTATTTT.